This T cell receptor (beta chain) stems from a study of cytomegalovirus exposure and HLA in healthy donors. Broader study findings: In vitro checks showed that three CMV-associated chains really do target CMV antigens. The likely explanation for a cluster of highly shared sequence variants was sequencing artifact.

The primer mix had 60 Vbeta and 13 Jbeta primers. Profiled with immunoSEQ multiplex PCR; TCRdb holds only in-frame clones, not every one. Of tens of thousands of clones in the sample, around 8% were seen once. CDR1 is SQVTM, CDR2 ANQGSEA, per germline. The trim removed 6 bases at V and 3 bases at J, leaving 2 bases unmatched. The CDR3 is made up of 13 amino acids. This clone has more than one count but fewer than ten. Its antigen is unidentified. This chain joins TRBV29-1 and TRBJ2-1; 10 positions match TRBD1. The specimen sequenced was PBMCs. The receptor was isolated from a man aged 45 to 65 in good health and CMV-seronegative. CDR3 in amino acids: CSVGTGDYNEQFF. CDR3 coding DNA: TGCAGCGTAGGGACAGGGGACTACAATGAGCAGTTCTTC.